One and the same sample provided the 22 T cell receptor beta chains below, sequenced in a study of CD8+CD57+ T cells in acquired aplastic anemia. The use of genomic DNA as template underpinned the TCR beta VDJ and CDR3 profiling. TCRdb re-derived calls from the reads in MiXCR, one entry per CDR3 protein. Here the sample spans roughly 250,000 distinct CDR3 sequences, around half being singletons. The patients chosen for sequencing had shown expansion of CD8+CD57+ cells (detected by flow cytometry). The sequencing sample was made of sorted CD4+, CD8+, or CD8+CD57+ T cells (not recorded which) from PBMCs. These receptors came from a human donor with aplastic anemia.

The J gene is TRBJ1-2, the V gene TRBV6-4; D call uncertain. The V and J ends lost 5 bases and 3 bases respectively, with 13 bases between them. Germline assignment: CDR1 MRHNA and CDR2 SNTAGT. This CDR3 is built from 14 residues. CDR3 sequence reads: CASSYIGWDYGYTF. The CDR3 DNA is TGTGCCAGCAGTTACATAGGATGGGACTATGGCTACACCTTC.

The chain joins TRBV7-3 to TRBJ2-5; 7 bases align to TRBD1. Germline lookup yields CDR1 SGHTA and CDR2 FQGTGA. The length of the CDR3 is 13 residues. Unmatched junction bases numbered 3, after V lost 5 bases and J lost 3 bases. The CDR3 region has the DNA TGTGCCAGCAGCCGGGGACAGAAAGAGACCCAGTACTTC. The encoded protein is CASSRGQKETQYF.

This chain connects TRBV19 to TRBJ1-3; D is unclear. The V end lost 4 bases, the J end lost 5 bases, and 15 bases lay between the germline ends. Germline lookup yields CDR1 LNHDA and CDR2 SQIVND (reference sequence). CDR3 length: 15 amino acids. The chain's CDR3 is CASSTPPGDRNTIYF. CDR3 DNA: TGTGCCAGTAGTACCCCACCGGGCGACCGAAACACCATATATTTT. The variable domain in full, with the rest retrieved from reference TRBV19 and TRBJ1-3, is DGGITQSPKYLFRKEGQNVTLSCEQNLNHDAMYWYRQDPGQGLRLIYYSQIVNDFQKGDIAEGYSVSREKKESFPLTVTSAQKNPTAFYLCASSTPPGDRNTIYFGEGSWLTVV.

V is TRBV19 and J is TRBJ1-3; D is unclear. With 1 base removed from V and 1 base from J, the gap between germline ends came to 5 bases. Germline CDR1 LNHDA, CDR2 SQIVND (reference sequence). This CDR3 contains 14 residues. The CDR3, as DNA: TGTGCCAGTAGTATAGCGGGGTCTGGAAACACCATATATTTT. This gives the protein CASSIAGSGNTIYF.

The sample holds one count of this clonotype. The DNA of the CDR3 is TGCAGTACCGGAGGGCCTTATGGCTACACCTTC. Translating gives CSTGGPYGYTF. The chain combines TRBV20-1 with TRBJ1-2; no definite D call. CDR1 DFQATT and CDR2 SNEGSKA come from the germline V gene (reference sequence). Between the trimmed V and J ends, which lost 8 bases and 5 bases, there was a span of 12 bases. The CDR3 covers 11 residues.

The chain employs TRBV19 and TRBJ1-5, with D possibly TRBD1 on 6 matching bases. The CDR3 runs 13 residues. V shed 6 bases and J shed 5 bases, with 11 bases lying between them. Looked up from germline, CDR1 is LNHDA and CDR2 is SQIVND (reference sequence). Here the CDR3 reads CASSDRQDQPQHF. The CDR3 bases are TGTGCCAGTAGCGACAGGCAAGATCAGCCCCAGCATTTT.

Ten or more counts support this clonotype. The chain employs TRBV20-1 and TRBJ2-7, with D possibly matching TRBD2 (5 bases). The CDR3 consists of 13 residues. Between the trimmed V and J ends, which lost 6 bases and 0 bases, there was a span of 12 bases. Germline V CDR1 and CDR2: DFQATT, SNEGSKA (reference sequence). Here the CDR3 DNA reads TGCAGTGCACGCGGGCCGGACTCCTACGAGCAGTACTTC. Protein product: CSARGPDSYEQYF.

Comment on this clonotype: A much larger clonotype is one base distant, so this may be a read error. The chain links TRBV24-1 to TRBJ2-5; 8 nucleotides align to TRBD2. Germline values: CDR1 KGHDR, CDR2 SFDVKD. This CDR3 contains 14 residues. With V trimmed by 6 bases and J by 9 bases, 11 bases remained unmatched. The CDR3 loop is CATSSSSGSRAQYF. Here the CDR3 DNA reads TGTGCCACCAGTTCGTCTAGCGGGTCGCGAGCCCAGTACTTC.

This clonotype was seen ten or more times. The J gene is TRBJ1-3, the V gene TRBV7-9; TRBD1 might be the D (6 bases). The CDR3 contains 14 residues. V was trimmed by 5 bases and J by 0 bases, leaving 8 bases between them. Germline V lookup: CDR1 SEHNR, CDR2 FQNEAQ (reference sequence). CDR3 DNA: TGTGCCAGCAGCCCCAGGGGCTCTGGAAACACCATATATTTT. It is translated as CASSPRGSGNTIYF.

This rearrangement joins TRBV20-1 to TRBJ2-3, with 8 bases aligning to TRBD1. CDR3 size: 13 residues. Germline V gives CDR1 DFQATT, CDR2 SNEGSKA (reference sequence). V was clipped by 6 bases and J by 3 bases; unmatched bases: 5. The CDR3 is CSAQDRATDTQYF. The CDR3 DNA follows: TGCAGTGCCCAGGACAGGGCGACAGATACGCAGTATTTT.

This clonotype was seen at least ten times. The chain has TRBV7-8 and TRBJ2-1; possible D gene TRBD2, 6 bases. CDR3 length: 14 residues. Germline lookup yields CDR1 SGHVS and CDR2 FQNEAQ. V shed 5 bases and J shed 9 bases, with 17 bases lying between them. The CDR3 DNA follows: TGTGCCAGCAGCCGACGGCGTCTGGGGGGTGAGCAGTTCTTC. Encoded protein: CASSRRRLGGEQFF.

This clonotype was recorded at least ten times. The V and J genes are TRBV5-1 and TRBJ1-1; D uncertain. Germline CDR1 SGHRS, CDR2 YFSETQ. The CDR3 is 15 residues long. Trimming left V 3 bases short and J 5 bases short, with 17 bases between. DNA of the CDR3: TGCGCCAGCAGCTCGGCCGGGGAGGTAAGGACTGAAGCTTTCTTT. This gives the protein CASSSAGEVRTEAFF. Full variable domain (missing parts from reference TRBV5-1 and TRBJ1-1): KAGVTQTPRYLIKTRGQQVTLSCSPISGHRSVSWYQQTPGQGLQFLFEYFSETQRNKGNFPGRFSGRQFSNSRSEMNVSTLELGDSALYLCASSSAGEVRTEAFFGQGTRLTVV.

Of note for this clonotype: At one boundary the junction diverges from the germline segment, which might be a read error. The V and J genes are TRBV7-3 and TRBJ2-5, with a possible D match to TRBD2 (5 bases). This CDR3 is built from 16 residues. The germline CDR1 and CDR2 sequences are SGHTA and FQGTGA. The CDR3 DNA is TGCGCCAGCAGCTTAAATGGTGGCGGGTACCAAGAGACCCTGTACTTC. Protein product: CASSLNGGGYQETLYF.

The chain joins TRBV19 to TRBJ1-2; D call uncertain. Trimming took off 3 bases at V and 0 bases at J, with 8 bases between the two ends. Per germline, CDR1 LNHDA and CDR2 SQIVND (reference sequence). The CDR3 runs 14 residues. The CDR3 sequence: CASSMWGANYGYTF. The CDR3 region has the DNA TGTGCCAGTAGTATGTGGGGAGCTAACTATGGCTACACCTTC.

The genes are TRBV20-1 and TRBJ2-7, with 11 positions matching TRBD2. V was pared by 0 bases and J by 4 bases, with 11 bases of the junction left unmatched. The CDR3 is made up of 17 amino acids. Germline V gene data show CDR1 as DFQATT and CDR2 as SNEGSKA (reference sequence). CDR3 coding DNA: TGCAGTGCTAGAGAACGCGGACGGCTAGCGGGAGGATACGAGCAGTACTTC. It is translated as CSARERGRLAGGYEQYF.

This clonotype showed up many times. The V and J genes are TRBV28 and TRBJ1-1; D is undetermined. Per the germline V gene, CDR1 is MDHEN and CDR2 is SYDVKM. V dropped 7 bases and J dropped 2 bases, with 11 bases sitting between them. The CDR3 is 13 amino acids. The CDR3 DNA sequence: TGTGCCAGCACCCTTCTAGCTAACACTGAAGCTTTCTTT. Translation: CASTLLANTEAFF.

Concerning this clonotype: A much larger clone is a single base away; this may be a read error. The chain recombines TRBV29-1 with TRBJ2-7; tentative D call: TRBD2 (6 bases). The CDR3 has 15 residues. Germline loops: CDR1 SQVTM, CDR2 ANQGSEA. V dropped 4 bases and J dropped 6 bases, with 22 bases sitting between them. The chain's CDR3 is CSVGTSRDFYCEQYF. The CDR3 bases are TGCAGCGTTGGGACCTCTCGGGACTTTTACTGCGAGCAGTACTTC.

Concerning this clonotype: A read error may explain this, as a much larger clone is one base away. The rearrangement joins TRBV11-3 to TRBJ2-3; D gene uncertain. Germline values: CDR1 SGHNT, CDR2 YENEEA. The CDR3 spans 13 residues. The CDR3 DNA reads TGCGCCAGCAGCCAAGGTAGCACAGATACGCAGTGTTTT. It specifies CASSQGSTDTQCF.

This clonotype was seen repeatedly, ten times or more. V usage is TRBV7-3 and J usage is TRBJ1-1; no firm D call. The CDR3 runs 13 residues. Germline V gene sequence: CDR1 SGHTA, CDR2 FQGTGA. V was pared by 2 bases and J by 0 bases, with 4 bases between. The DNA of the CDR3 is TGTGCCAGCAGCTTAGACGTGAACACTGAAGCTTTCTTT. It translates to CASSLDVNTEAFF.

As to this clonotype: A much larger clone differs from this one at a single base, so this may be a read error. The genes are TRBV12-3 or TRBV12-4 and TRBJ1-1, with no clear D. There are 13 residues in the CDR3. The CDR3, as DNA: TGTGCTAGTGGTTTGAAGGCAGACACTGAAGCTCTCTTT. Encoded protein: CASGLKADTEALF.

This clonotype has just a few counts. V usage is TRBV27 and J usage is TRBJ2-3; TRBD2 matches at 7 bases. Germline trimming cut 6 bases from V and 3 bases from J; bases unmatched to any gene: 6. CDR3 length: 14 amino acids. The germline gives CDR1 MNHEY, CDR2 SMNVEV (reference sequence). The CDR3 DNA reads TGTGCCAGCAGCTACTCGGGGGGAACAGATACGCAGTATTTT. Translating gives CASSYSGGTDTQYF.

This clonotype was picked up a small number of times. V and J are TRBV20-1 and TRBJ1-2; the match to TRBD1 covers 10 bases. Per the germline V gene, CDR1 is DFQATT and CDR2 is SNEGSKA (reference sequence). This CDR3 is 13 amino acids long. Losses at the gene ends were 4 bases for V and 5 bases for J; bases not matched to a gene: 4. CDR3 in amino acids: CSAKDRGEYGYTF. The DNA for the CDR3 is TGCAGTGCTAAGGACAGGGGGGAATATGGCTACACCTTC.